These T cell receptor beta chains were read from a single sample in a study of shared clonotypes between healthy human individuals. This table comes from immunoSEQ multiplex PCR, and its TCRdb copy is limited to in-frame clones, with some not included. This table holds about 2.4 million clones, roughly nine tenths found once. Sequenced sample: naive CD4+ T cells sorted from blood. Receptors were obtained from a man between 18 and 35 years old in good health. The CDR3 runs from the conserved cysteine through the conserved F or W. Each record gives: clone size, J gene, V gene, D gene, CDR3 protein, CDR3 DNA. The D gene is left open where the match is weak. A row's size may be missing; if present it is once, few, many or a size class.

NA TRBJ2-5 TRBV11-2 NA CASSSRTSAQETQYF TGTGCCAGCAGCTCTAGGACATCCGCTCAAGAGACCCAGTACTTC
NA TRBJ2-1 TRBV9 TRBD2 CASSVAFTAGGPREQFF TGTGCCAGCAGCGTAGCTTTTACAGCGGGAGGGCCTAGGGAGCAGTTCTTC
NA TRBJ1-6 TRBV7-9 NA CASSPLQPYNSPLHF TGTGCCAGCAGCCCGTTACAGCCCTATAATTCACCCCTCCACTTT
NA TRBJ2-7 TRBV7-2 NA CASSLGGTASYEQYF TGTGCCAGCAGCTTAGGGGGGACTGCCTCCTACGAGCAGTACTTC
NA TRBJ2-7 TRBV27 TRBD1 CASSPPDRISSYEQYF TGTGCCAGCAGTCCCCCGGACAGGATTAGCTCCTACGAGCAGTACTTC
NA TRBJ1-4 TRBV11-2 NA CASSLGRGGLEKLFF TGTGCCAGCAGCTTAGGCAGGGGCGGTCTGGAAAAACTGTTTTTT
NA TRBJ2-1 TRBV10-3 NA CAISPGPSAYNEQFF TGTGCCATCAGCCCGGGACCGAGTGCCTACAATGAGCAGTTCTTC
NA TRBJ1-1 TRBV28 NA CASSSGFTDTEAFF TGTGCCAGCAGTTCAGGATTTACGGACACTGAAGCTTTCTTT
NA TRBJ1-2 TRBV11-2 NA CASSLDGGVFYGYTF TGTGCCAGCAGCTTAGATGGTGGGGTCTTCTATGGCTACACCTTC
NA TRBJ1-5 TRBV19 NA CASSIGSGRFPQPQHF TGTGCCAGTAGTATAGGATCGGGGCGGTTCCCTCAGCCCCAGCATTTT
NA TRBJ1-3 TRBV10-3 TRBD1 CAISLTGVVGNTIYF TGTGCCATCAGCTTAACAGGGGTAGTTGGAAACACCATATATTTT
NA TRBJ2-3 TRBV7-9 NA CASSLRGSTSTDTQYF TGTGCCAGCAGCCTAAGAGGGTCAACTAGCACAGATACGCAGTATTTT
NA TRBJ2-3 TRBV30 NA CAWASGGTQYF TGTGCCTGGGCATCAGGTGGGACGCAGTATTTT
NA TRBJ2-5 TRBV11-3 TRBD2 CASSLGPSPGGSQETQYF TGTGCCAGCAGCTTAGGTCCCTCCCCCGGGGGGAGCCAAGAGACCCAGTACTTC
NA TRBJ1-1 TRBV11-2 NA CASSSQTGLEAFF TGTGCCAGCAGCTCCCAGACAGGCCTTGAAGCTTTCTTT
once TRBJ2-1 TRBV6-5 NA CASSYSGGEQFF TGTGCCAGCAGTTACTCGGGCGGTGAGCAGTTCTTC